This T cell receptor (beta chain) was found in a study of cytomegalovirus exposure and HLA in healthy donors. Study-wide background: Early released data had around 89 million unique TCRs, all coming from HLA-typed donors.

On this clone itself: Its antigen is not identified.

Germline CDR1 reads MDHEN; CDR2 reads SYDVKM. V was clipped by 4 bases and J by 8 bases; unmatched bases: 11. The CDR3 runs to 17 residues. This PCR relied on a set of 60 Vbeta primers and 13 Jbeta primers. The assay was immunoSEQ multiplex PCR, and TCRdb's table has in-frame clones only and misses some. The top ten clones hold roughly 3% of a sample with over 150,000 clones, approximately 80% of them seen once. Study-wide results and caveats: A further, later analysis showed that HLA-associated TCR beta chains (compared with equally common others) were more clonally expanded. In presence/absence analyses, roughly uniform sequencing depth across donors was assumed. In a later analysis, a genetic analysis reported fewer productive-TCR N-insertions in an Asian-associated ancestry cluster than the cohort average.

The chain uses TRBV28 and TRBJ2-2, with 12 bases lining up with TRBD2. The sample consisted of PBMCs. This receptor was identified in a woman aged 50 to 60 in good health and CMV-seropositive. CDR3 DNA: TGTGCCAGCAGTTCCCCGACTAGCGGGAGTCCTTGGGGGGAGCTGTTTTTT. It is translated as CASSSPTSGSPWGELFF.